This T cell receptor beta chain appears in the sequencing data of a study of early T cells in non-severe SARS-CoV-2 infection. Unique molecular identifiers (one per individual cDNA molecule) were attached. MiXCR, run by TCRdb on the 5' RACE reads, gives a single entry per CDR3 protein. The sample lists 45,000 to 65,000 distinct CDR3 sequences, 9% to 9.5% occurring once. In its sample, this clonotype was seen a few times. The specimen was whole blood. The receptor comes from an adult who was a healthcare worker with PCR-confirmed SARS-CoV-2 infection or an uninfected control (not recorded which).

The CDR3 bases are TGCGCCAGCTTAAACCGGGACAGGGGCACCGGGGAGCTGTTTTTT. It codes for CASLNRDRGTGELFF. The chain couples TRBV23-1 to TRBJ2-2; TRBD1 aligns across 10 bases. TRBV23-1 is recorded as an ORF, its role being uncertain. The CDR3 totals 15 residues. V dropped 8 bases and J dropped 4; count of bases not matched to a gene: 7.